This T cell receptor beta chain appears in the sequencing data of a study of blood T cell repertoires in COVID-19. Across the study: Sample material is recorded as cDNA or gDNA derived from T cells, B-cell-depleted T cells, or PBMCs.

Germline CDR1 reads SGHVS; CDR2 reads FNYEAQ. With V trimmed by 5 bases and J by 6 bases, 14 bases remained unmatched. There are 17 residues in the CDR3. This clone has a single count. Libraries were prepared by immunoSEQ multiplex PCR; TCRdb keeps only in-frame clonotypes and omits some of them. The sample yields over 130,000 clones, 70% to 90% seen once. Residents of approximately 25 US areas, aged about 18 to 89 years, made up the participants. Assignments of participants to cohorts depended upon their own reported clinical history. The chain combines TRBV7-6 with TRBJ2-2; 8 nucleotides match TRBD2. This receptor was identified in a woman between 50 and 59 years old with acute COVID-19. Sequenced material: PBMCs or T cells enriched from blood (not recorded which). For the CDR3, the DNA is TGTGCCAGCAGCCCCGCGACTAGCGCGGTAGGCGCCGGGGAGCTGTTTTTT. Encoded protein: CASSPATSAVGAGELFF.